The rows below give T cell receptor beta chains drawn from one sample of a study of OX40 agonist ivuxolimab in advanced cancers. The data were produced by immunoSEQ multiplex PCR, yet TCRdb's version contains in-frame clones alone and is incomplete. The table shows some 70,000 clones, with more than 70% occurring only once. Sequencing used CD4+ or CD8+ T cells sorted from blood, obtained in a trial of the OX40 agonist ivuxolimab. The receptors shown here come from an adult with an advanced solid tumor such as melanoma, head and neck, liver or kidney cancer. Each CDR3 is given with its conserved first and last residue. D genes are given only for firm matches. Only some rows state a clone size, as once, few, many or a class for expanded clones.

size: once; D: -; J: TRBJ1-2; length: 15; V: TRBV5-1; DNA: TGCGCCAGCAGCTTGGATAGTCAGGGGCACTATGGCTACACCTTC; CDR3: CASSLDSQGHYGYTF
size: -; D: -; J: TRBJ1-2; length: 13; V: TRBV6-5; DNA: TGTGCCAGCAAATCCGGGGTTGGCTATGGCTACACCTTC; CDR3: CASKSGVGYGYTF
size: -; D: TRBD1; J: TRBJ1-2; length: 15; V: TRBV25-1; DNA: TGTGCCAGCAGTGAAACCGGGGACAGGGGCTATGGCTACACCTTC; CDR3: CASSETGDRGYGYTF
size: -; D: -; J: TRBJ2-1; length: 16; V: TRBV11-2; DNA: TGTGCCAGCAGCCTCCGGCCAGACTCCACCTACAATGAGCAGTTCTTC; CDR3: CASSLRPDSTYNEQFF
size: -; D: -; J: TRBJ1-2; length: 16; V: TRBV6-5; DNA: TGTGCCAGCAGTTACGGAGGGGTCAGTCAGAGCTATGGCTACACCTTC; CDR3: CASSYGGVSQSYGYTF
size: -; D: -; J: TRBJ2-1; length: 14; V: TRBV9; DNA: TGTGCCAGCAGCGTAGATCTCTGGGGGAATGAGCAGTTCTTC; CDR3: CASSVDLWGNEQFF
size: -; D: TRBD1; J: TRBJ1-2; length: 13; V: TRBV7-2; DNA: TGTGCCAGCAGCTTACAGGGGGCTCTTGGCTACACCTTC; CDR3: CASSLQGALGYTF
size: -; D: TRBD1; J: TRBJ2-3; length: 14; V: TRBV7-2; DNA: TGTGCCAGCAGTCTTGAACAGGGGACAGATACGCAGTATTTT; CDR3: CASSLEQGTDTQYF
size: -; D: -; J: TRBJ2-2; length: 18; V: TRBV27; DNA: TGTGCCAGCTTACCCTTTCTAGGTTCGTGGGCTAGCACCGGGGAGCTGTTTTTT; CDR3: CASLPFLGSWASTGELFF
size: -; D: TRBD1; J: TRBJ1-2; length: 16; V: TRBV5-4; DNA: TGTGCCAGCAGCTTGGTCTGGGACAGGCCTAACTATGGCTACACCTTC; CDR3: CASSLVWDRPNYGYTF
size: -; D: -; J: TRBJ2-7; length: 15; V: TRBV27; DNA: TGTGCCAGCAGCCCCCGGGGGCCTACCGGTTACGAGCAGTACTTC; CDR3: CASSPRGPTGYEQYF
size: -; D: -; J: TRBJ2-1; length: 15; V: TRBV5-5; DNA: TGTGCCAGCAGCTTTGCGGCCGCCCTGGGCAATGAGCAGTTCTTC; CDR3: CASSFAAALGNEQFF
size: -; D: TRBD2; J: TRBJ2-7; length: 15; V: TRBV19; DNA: TGTGCCAGTAGTATTACGGCTAGCGGGGCCTACGAGCAGTACTTC; CDR3: CASSITASGAYEQYF
size: -; D: TRBD1; J: TRBJ1-2; length: 17; V: TRBV5-5; DNA: TGTGCCAGCAGCTTCGTCCCGGGACAGGGCTCAAACTATGGCTACACCTTC; CDR3: CASSFVPGQGSNYGYTF
size: -; D: -; J: TRBJ1-6; length: 14; V: TRBV2; DNA: TGTGCCAGCAGGGGGCAGGGCCGGGGTTCACCCCTCCACTTT; CDR3: CASRGQGRGSPLHF
size: -; D: -; J: TRBJ1-3; length: 16; V: TRBV25-1; DNA: TGTGCCAGCAGTGAACGGGGACCGTTCTCTGGAAACACCATATATTTT; CDR3: CASSERGPFSGNTIYF
size: -; D: -; J: TRBJ2-7; length: 13; V: TRBV11-2; DNA: TGTGCCACCGCGACGGGAGACTCCTACGAGCAGTACTTC; CDR3: CATATGDSYEQYF